The 14 T cell receptor beta chains listed next were all sequenced from one sample in a study of CD8 T cells in Susac syndrome. Random hexamers were used to reverse transcribe the RNA input (roughly 0.5 to 1 ug). TCRdb processed the immunoSEQ multiplex PCR reads anew with MiXCR; each CDR3 protein has one entry. The table lists 110,000 or so distinct CDR3 sequences, about 95% of them singletons. Material: CD4+ T cells from PBMCs. The source of these receptors is a human donor in good health.

The rearrangement uses TRBV4-3 and TRBJ2-3; TRBD1 matches at 8 bases. J gave up 7 bases and V 0 bases, and 3 bases lay outside the gene matches. Germline loops: CDR1 LGHNA, CDR2 YSLEER. The length of the CDR3 is 14 residues. The CDR3 loop is CASSQEGTGYTQYF. The CDR3, as DNA: TGCGCCAGCAGCCAAGAAGGGACAGGTTATACGCAGTATTTT.

The genes are TRBV29-1 and TRBJ2-2; 7 bases fit TRBD1. There are 16 residues in the CDR3. V was pared by 0 bases and J by 2 bases, with 6 bases of the junction left unmatched. Germline-derived CDR1 and CDR2 are SQVTM and ANQGSEA. The CDR3 reads CSVEERQGSNTGELFF. Written as DNA, the CDR3 is TGCAGCGTTGAAGAAAGACAGGGTTCCAACACCGGGGAGCTGTTTTTT.

The rearrangement uses TRBV6-5 and TRBJ1-1, with D tentatively TRBD1 (5 bases). The CDR3 spans 16 residues. Germline assignment: CDR1 MNHEY and CDR2 SVGAGI. Trimming cost V 2 bases and J 3 bases, with 16 bases left between them. CDR3 amino acids: CASSYGGAWVDTEAFF. The CDR3 coding sequence is TGTGCCAGCAGTTACGGAGGGGCGTGGGTGGACACTGAAGCTTTCTTT.

J is TRBJ1-1 and V is TRBV6-6; the match to TRBD1 covers 8 bases. V shed 5 bases and J 4 bases; nucleotides not matched to a gene: 9. The CDR3 runs 15 residues. Germline CDR1 MNHNY, CDR2 SVGAGI (reference sequence). The CDR3 reads CASSLPGQVGTEAFF. The CDR3 DNA follows: TGTGCCAGCAGTCTCCCGGGACAGGTGGGCACTGAAGCTTTCTTT.

This clonotype was seen a single time. The gene calls are TRBV6-5 and TRBJ1-1; perhaps TRBD1 as D (6 bases). This CDR3 has 11 residues. The germline V gene encodes CDR1 MNHEY and CDR2 SVGAGI. V was cut by 10 bases and J by 6 bases, with 12 bases left in between. CDR3: CATTGISEAFF. The CDR3, as DNA: TGTGCCACAACAGGGATTTCTGAAGCTTTCTTT.

The chain uses TRBV6-2 or TRBV6-3 and TRBJ1-2; D not resolved. This CDR3 is 13 amino acids long. The V and J ends lost 5 bases and 7 bases respectively, with 14 bases between them. Germline V CDR1 and CDR2: MNHEY, SVGEGT. The CDR3 DNA is TGTGCCAGCAGTCAGGCGGTGGATGGTGGCTACACCTTC. This codes for CASSQAVDGGYTF.

The rearrangement uses TRBV29-1 and TRBJ2-2, with 10 bases matching TRBD1. This CDR3 is built from 12 residues. Germline lookup yields CDR1 SQVTM and CDR2 ANQGSEA. V lost 6 bases and J lost 6; bases outside the gene matches: 1. The CDR3 protein is CSVGQGAGELFF. The CDR3 region has the DNA TGCAGCGTCGGACAGGGGGCCGGGGAGCTGTTTTTT.

The chain couples TRBV23-1 to TRBJ1-4; no clear D gene. TRBV23-1 has ORF status, its function being uncertain. The CDR3 contains 14 residues. V was pared by 4 bases and J by 5 bases, with 11 bases between. The CDR3 here is CASSLPRWNEKLFF. Here the CDR3 DNA reads TGCGCCAGCAGTCTTCCACGGTGGAATGAAAAACTGTTTTTT.

This clonotype was seen just once. The rearrangement links TRBV25-1 to TRBJ1-5; possibly TRBD1 for D (5 bases). The CDR3 sequence is 13 residues long. Germline values: CDR1 MGHDK, CDR2 SYGVNS. V was trimmed by 6 bases and J by 4 bases, leaving 10 bases between them. In DNA form, the CDR3 reads TGTGCCAGCAGGGCGGGGGGGAATCAGCCCCAGCATTTT. This gives the protein CASRAGGNQPQHF.

The chain recombines TRBV23-1 with TRBJ2-6; tentatively, D is TRBD1 (5 bases). TRBV23-1 is known as an ORF, though its function is uncertain. V lost 4 bases and J lost 4, with 14 bases in between. This CDR3 spans 16 amino acids. The CDR3 region has the DNA TGCGCCAGCAGTCTCGGACATCAGACCGGGGCCAACGTCCTGACTTTC. This sequence encodes CASSLGHQTGANVLTF.

V and J are TRBV20-1 and TRBJ1-6; 12 bases fit TRBD1. Trimming removed 3 bases from V and 9 bases from J; junction bases left unmatched: 3. CDR3 length equals 14 residues. The V gene's germline CDR1 is DFQATT and CDR2 SNEGSKA (reference sequence). In nucleotides, the CDR3 is TGCAGTGCTAGTCCGGGACAGGGGGCTTCACCCCTCCACTTT. This sequence encodes CSASPGQGASPLHF.

The chain has TRBV12-3 or TRBV12-4 and TRBJ1-4; D perhaps matches TRBD1 (6 bases). The CDR3 is 15 residues long. The V gene lost 5 bases and the J gene lost 5 bases, with 15 bases spanning the gap. Written as DNA, the CDR3 is TGTGCCAGCAGTCAGTCCCGGACAGACAATGAAAAACTGTTTTTT. Residues: CASSQSRTDNEKLFF.

The chain uses TRBV10-3 and TRBJ2-2; D possibly uses TRBD1 or TRBD2 (5 bases each). V was shortened by 0 bases and J by 6 bases, with 8 bases between the two germline ends. Germline CDR1 and CDR2: ENHRY and SYGVKD. The CDR3 contains 14 residues. The CDR3: CAISESQGAGELFF. The CDR3, as DNA: TGTGCCATCAGTGAGTCCCAGGGAGCCGGGGAGCTGTTTTTT.

V and J are TRBV29-1 and TRBJ2-3; a possible D gene is TRBD1 (5 bases). Germline assignment: CDR1 SQVTM and CDR2 ANQGSEA. Trimming took off 2 bases at V and 5 bases at J, with 11 bases between the two ends. The CDR3 sequence is 13 residues long. The CDR3 bases are TGCAGCGTTGAAACAGGTGGTGGAGATACGCAGTATTTT. Amino acids: CSVETGGGDTQYF.